This T cell receptor beta chain appears in the sequencing data of a study of blood T cell repertoires in COVID-19. Study at large: Some COVID-19 samples were acute and others convalescent; all came from the United States, Italy and Spain. Sample material is recorded as cDNA or gDNA derived from T cells, B-cell-depleted T cells, or PBMCs.

This clone was detected only once. Trimming took 4 bases from V and 6 from J; bases not matched to a gene: 15. Germline V gene sequence: CDR1 SGHRS, CDR2 YFSETQ. This CDR3 comprises 16 residues. In the authors' methods: The authors estimated nucleated cell counts from reference gene primer amplification. Here immunoSEQ multiplex PCR was the method, and the copy in TCRdb shows in-frame clones only, minus some. V and J calls and clone size follow that table, whereas D and trimming were derived from the DNA. This table has 100,000 to 150,000 clones, about 81% appearing once. Source material: peripheral blood. This chain connects TRBV5-1 to TRBJ2-7; TRBD1 aligns across 8 bases. The sequence came from a woman aged 45-60 years with acute or convalescent COVID-19. In DNA form, the CDR3 reads TGCGCCAGCAGCCCCGAGACAGGGGAAGGGGATAGCGAGCAGTACTTC. It is translated as CASSPETGEGDSEQYF.